This T cell receptor (beta chain) was retrieved from a study of circulating tumor DNA in untreated peripheral T-cell lymphoma. TCRdb keeps only in-frame clones here, not all; method: immunoSEQ multiplex PCR. The profile shows about 7,500 clones, around four fifths of them singletons. The tumor tissue sample was taken at baseline before any treatment. This clone was seen just once. What it binds is unknown. Germline is not matched at one junction end, which may reflect a read error. Study-wide results and caveats: Tumor-specific clonotypes were found in less than 80% of patients.

CDR3 size: 17 residues. The sequence was collected from a human donor with peripheral T-cell lymphoma. Sequenced: tumor tissue. The chain couples TRBV23-1 to TRBJ2-6, with 7 bases fitting TRBD1. TRBV23-1 belongs to the ORF category, with a function that is uncertain. The CDR3 loop reads CASSHPRQGPGANVLTF. The DNA for the CDR3 is TGCGCCAGTAGTCACCCCAGACAGGGCCCCGGGGCCAACGTCCTGACTTTC.